A single sample gave rise to the 18 T cell receptor beta chains below, sequenced in a study of lymphopenia after photon versus proton radiotherapy. The protocol was immunoSEQ multiplex PCR, while the TCRdb copy is restricted to in-frame clones and leaves out a portion. The repertoire has around 29,000 clones, approximately 95% of them found once; the top ten carry approximately 0.72%. Sequencing used peripheral blood, obtained from a patient treated with photon-based radiotherapy. The receptors stem from a woman between 45 and 60 years old with cholangiocarcinoma.

The chain recombines TRBV2 with TRBJ1-5, with 7 bases fitting TRBD1. With V trimmed by 3 bases and J by 3 bases, 8 bases remained unmatched. Germline V gene lookup returns CDR1 SNHLY and CDR2 FYNNEI. The CDR3 runs 16 residues. CDR3 nucleotides: TGTGCCAGCAGTGAGGCGGCAGGGGGTATCAATCAGCCCCAGCATTTT. Protein: CASSEAAGGINQPQHF.

This clone was observed a single time. The rearrangement joins TRBV4-3 to TRBJ1-1; D remains unclear. The germline V and J ends were trimmed by 1 base and 1 base, with 10 bases remaining between them. CDR3 length: 15 residues. Germline lookup yields CDR1 LGHNA and CDR2 YSLEER. CDR3 residues: CASSQVEPANTEAFF. The CDR3 nucleotides are TGCGCCAGCAGCCAAGTTGAGCCGGCGAACACTGAAGCTTTCTTT.

V and J are TRBV2 and TRBJ1-6; D is ambiguous. Germline values: CDR1 SNHLY, CDR2 FYNNEI. V shed 7 bases and J shed 5 bases, with 15 bases lying between them. The CDR3 is 15 amino acids. CDR3 nucleotide sequence: TGTGCCAGCACTTTCATATCCTCAGATAATTCACCCCTCCACTTT. Amino acids: CASTFISSDNSPLHF.

This clone is a singleton in its sample. V usage is TRBV6-5 and J usage is TRBJ1-5, with a tentative D call TRBD1 (5 bases). Germline CDR1 is MNHEY and CDR2 is SVGAGI. The CDR3 is made up of 14 amino acids. V was clipped by 3 bases and J by 3 bases, with 9 bases between them. The CDR3 loop reads CASSYQGDNQPQHF. The CDR3 DNA reads as TGTGCCAGCAGTTATCAGGGCGACAATCAGCCCCAGCATTTT.

The CDR3 bases are TGTGCCAGCAGCTCCAGAGTCTCCGGGTCGGGTGAAAAACTGTTTTTT. Translating it yields CASSSRVSGSGEKLFF. J is TRBJ1-4 and V is TRBV7-9; D is uncertain. The CDR3 is made up of 16 amino acids. V lost 4 bases and J 7 bases, leaving 19 bases between the germline ends. Germline CDR1 SEHNR, CDR2 FQNEAQ (reference sequence).

The chain employs TRBV11-2 and TRBJ1-2, with 10 bases that match TRBD1. J gave up 7 bases and V 5 bases, and 4 bases lay outside the gene matches. This CDR3 is built from 13 residues. Per the germline V gene, CDR1 is SGHAT and CDR2 is FQNNGV. DNA for the CDR3: TGTGCCAGCAGCCAAGGGACAGGGGCTGGCTACACCTTC. It translates to CASSQGTGAGYTF.

The V gene is TRBV6-1, the J gene TRBJ2-2; a possible D gene is TRBD2 (6 bases). CDR3 length equals 15 residues. In germline, CDR1 is MNHNS, CDR2 SASEGT. Between the trimmed V and J ends, which lost 3 bases and 4 bases, there was a span of 12 bases. The CDR3 here is CASSDRGSRTGELFF. The CDR3 DNA follows: TGTGCCAGCAGTGATCGGGGGAGTCGCACCGGGGAGCTGTTTTTT.

The chain carries TRBV4-3 and TRBJ2-1, with a tentative D call TRBD2 (6 bases). The CDR3 is 16 residues long. Trimming pared 4 bases from V and 2 bases from J, leaving 15 bases between. Germline-derived CDR1 and CDR2 are LGHNA and YSLEER. The CDR3 region has the DNA TGCGCCAGCAGCCGTTTATCGGGCGGGGCCTACAATGAGCAGTTCTTC. Protein: CASSRLSGGAYNEQFF.

This clone was seen only once. This chain connects TRBV10-1 to TRBJ2-3; TRBD1 agrees at 7 bases. Germline V gene data show CDR1 as WNHNN and CDR2 as SYGVQD (reference sequence). J was trimmed by 3 bases and V by 0 bases; bases with no gene match: 3. This CDR3 has 15 amino acids. This CDR3 is CASSESTGATDTQYF. CDR3 DNA sequence: TGCGCCAGCAGTGAGTCTACAGGGGCGACAGATACGCAGTATTTT.

The V and J genes are TRBV5-4 and TRBJ2-3, with TRBD1 matching 10 bases. The CDR3 is 15 residues long. Germline V lookup: CDR1 SGHNT, CDR2 YYREEE (reference sequence). With 9 bases clipped from V and 2 bases from J, the junction kept 9 bases outside the gene matches. This chain's CDR3 is CATYGQGDPTDTQYF. The CDR3 DNA sequence: TGTGCCACTTACGGACAGGGGGATCCCACAGATACGCAGTATTTT.

The rearrangement joins TRBV19 to TRBJ2-1; 12 positions match TRBD2. Unmatched junction bases numbered 7, after V lost 7 bases and J lost 9 bases. CDR1 and CDR2 from the germline V gene are LNHDA and SQIVND (reference sequence). The CDR3 length is 14 residues. The CDR3 reads CASMSSGGASEQFF. For the CDR3, the DNA is TGTGCCAGTATGTCTAGCGGGGGGGCGAGTGAGCAGTTCTTC.

This sequence joins TRBV7-2 and TRBJ1-2; D gene ambiguous. Germline V gene sequence: CDR1 SGHTA, CDR2 FQGNSA. The germline V and J ends were trimmed by 4 bases and 4 bases, with 13 bases remaining between them. This CDR3 is 14 amino acids long. CDR3 DNA sequence: TGTGCCAGCAGCTCAGACGGAGCAGTCTATGGCTACACCTTC. Protein: CASSSDGAVYGYTF.

The CDR3 nucleotides are TGTGCCAGTAGGGGTAGCGGGGAAAAAAACATTCAGTACTTC. Encoded protein: CASRGSGEKNIQYF. The chain couples TRBV19 to TRBJ2-4; 8 bases are a match to TRBD2. Trimming cost V 6 bases and J 4 bases; bases outside gene matches: 5. The CDR3 is 14 amino acids. CDR1 LNHDA and CDR2 SQIVND come from the germline V gene (reference sequence).

Notes on this clone: At one boundary the junction diverges from the germline segment, which might be a read error. This sequence joins TRBV7-7 and TRBJ2-2; 10 bases match TRBD1. CDR1 and CDR2 from the germline V gene are SSHAT and FNYEAQ (reference sequence). CDR3 length: 16 residues. The CDR3 here is CASSTQSGQGTGELFF. The DNA of the CDR3 is TGTGCTAGCAGCACACAATCGGGACAGGGGACCGGGGAGCTGTTTTTT. The full variable domain, rest sourced from reference TRBV7-7 and TRBJ2-2, is GAGVSQSPRYKVTKRGQDVTLRCDPISSHATLYWYQQALGQGPEFLTYFNYEAQPDKSGLPSDRFSAERPEGSISTLTIQRTEQRDSAMYRCASSTQSGQGTGELFFGEGSRLTVL.

The chain employs TRBV14 and TRBJ2-5; a weak D match, TRBD1 (5 bases). This CDR3 comprises 14 residues. V dropped 1 base and J dropped 3 bases, with 9 bases sitting between them. The germline V gene has CDR1 SGHDN and CDR2 FVKESK. CDR3 DNA: TGTGCCAGCAGCCAAGTCAGACAGAAAGAGACCCAGTACTTC. Residues: CASSQVRQKETQYF.

The CDR3 bases are TGTGCCAGCAGTGACCGGGACACCTCCTACGAGCAGTACTTC. Translation: CASSDRDTSYEQYF. V gene TRBV27 combines with J gene TRBJ2-7; D is possibly TRBD1 (6 bases). The length of the CDR3 is 14 residues. Germline lookup yields CDR1 MNHEY and CDR2 SMNVEV (reference sequence). V was pared by 5 bases and J by 0 bases, with 11 bases between.

DNA of the CDR3: TGTGCCAGCAGCTTTGGGGTACAAAACAATTCACCCCTCCACTTT. Protein sequence: CASSFGVQNNSPLHF. The gene calls are TRBV5-6 and TRBJ1-6; D not resolved. This CDR3 has 15 residues. Trimming shortened V by 2 bases and J by 7 bases, and 13 bases separated the two germline ends. The germline V gene encodes CDR1 SGHDT and CDR2 YYEEEE.

This sequence joins TRBV19 and TRBJ1-1; the D is unclear. V shed 6 bases and J shed 1 base, with 6 bases lying between them. Germline lookup yields CDR1 LNHDA and CDR2 SQIVND (reference sequence). The CDR3 is made up of 12 amino acids. This CDR3 is CASSQKNTEAFF. CDR3 coding DNA: TGTGCCAGTAGCCAAAAGAACACTGAAGCTTTCTTT.